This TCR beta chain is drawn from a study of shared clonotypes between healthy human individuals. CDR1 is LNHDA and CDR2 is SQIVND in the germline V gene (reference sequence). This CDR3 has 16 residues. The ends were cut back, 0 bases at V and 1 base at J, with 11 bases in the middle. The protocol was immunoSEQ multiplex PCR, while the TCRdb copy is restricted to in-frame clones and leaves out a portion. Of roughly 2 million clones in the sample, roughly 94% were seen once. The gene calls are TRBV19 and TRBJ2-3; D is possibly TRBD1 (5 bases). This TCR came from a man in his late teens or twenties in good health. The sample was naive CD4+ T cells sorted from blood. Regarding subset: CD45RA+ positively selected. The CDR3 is CASSIDKTVGTDTQYF. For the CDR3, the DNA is TGTGCCAGTAGTATAGATAAGACAGTCGGCACAGATACGCAGTATTTT.